These 3 T cell receptor beta chains were all obtained from the same sample, sequenced in a study of T cell repertoires in cytomegalovirus infection. Their antigens remain unidentified. TCRdb fed the reads into MiXCR, producing one record per CDR3 protein. The data hold hundreds of thousands of distinct CDR3 sequences, with around a third observed a single time. Source: cultured PBMCs, taken from culture after CMV antigen stimulation. Source of these receptors: a human donor in good health (CMV status not recorded). Some clones in this sample may be carry-over from other donors' samples.

The chain links TRBV18 to TRBJ2-5, with unresolved D. The CDR3 extends over 12 amino acids. Trimming pared 4 bases from V and 5 bases from J, leaving 8 bases between. The germline V gene encodes CDR1 KGHSH and CDR2 LQKENI. CDR3 in amino acids: CASSLEFETQYF. The CDR3 DNA follows: TGTGCCAGCTCACTCGAGTTTGAGACCCAGTACTTC.

The chain joins TRBV18 to TRBJ2-3; TRBD2 might be the D (6 bases). Per the germline V gene, CDR1 is KGHSH and CDR2 is LQKENI. V was pared by 2 bases and J by 4 bases, with 19 bases between. The CDR3 contains 17 residues. CDR3 bases: TGTGCCAGCTCACCATGGTCTCCGGGACTTGAATCAGATACGCAGTATTTT. Its translation is CASSPWSPGLESDTQYF.

This clonotype has more than one count but fewer than ten. This chain joins TRBV7-2 and TRBJ2-5; D tentatively fits TRBD1 or TRBD2 (5 bases each). V gave up 5 bases and J gave up 2 bases, with 15 bases separating them. The CDR3 contains 15 residues. Germline V gene data show CDR1 as SGHTA and CDR2 as FQGNSA. Here the CDR3 DNA reads TGTGCCAGCAGCCCCAGCCCGGGACGACAAGAGACCCAGTACTTC. The encoded protein is CASSPSPGRQETQYF.